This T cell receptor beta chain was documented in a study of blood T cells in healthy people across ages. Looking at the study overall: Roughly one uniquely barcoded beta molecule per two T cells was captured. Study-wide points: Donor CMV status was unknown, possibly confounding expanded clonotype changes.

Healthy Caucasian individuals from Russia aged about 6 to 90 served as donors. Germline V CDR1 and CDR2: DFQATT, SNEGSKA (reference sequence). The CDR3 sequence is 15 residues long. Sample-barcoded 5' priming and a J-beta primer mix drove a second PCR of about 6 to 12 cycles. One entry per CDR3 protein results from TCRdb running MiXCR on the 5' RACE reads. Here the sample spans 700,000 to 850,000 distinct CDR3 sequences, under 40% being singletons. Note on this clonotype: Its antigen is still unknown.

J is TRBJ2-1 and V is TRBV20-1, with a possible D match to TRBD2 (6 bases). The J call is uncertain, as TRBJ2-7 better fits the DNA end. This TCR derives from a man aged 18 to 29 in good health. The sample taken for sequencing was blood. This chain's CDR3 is CSARDGGKFYNEQYF. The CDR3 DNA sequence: TGCAGTGCTAGAGATGGGGGGAAGTTCTACAATGAGCAGTACTTC.